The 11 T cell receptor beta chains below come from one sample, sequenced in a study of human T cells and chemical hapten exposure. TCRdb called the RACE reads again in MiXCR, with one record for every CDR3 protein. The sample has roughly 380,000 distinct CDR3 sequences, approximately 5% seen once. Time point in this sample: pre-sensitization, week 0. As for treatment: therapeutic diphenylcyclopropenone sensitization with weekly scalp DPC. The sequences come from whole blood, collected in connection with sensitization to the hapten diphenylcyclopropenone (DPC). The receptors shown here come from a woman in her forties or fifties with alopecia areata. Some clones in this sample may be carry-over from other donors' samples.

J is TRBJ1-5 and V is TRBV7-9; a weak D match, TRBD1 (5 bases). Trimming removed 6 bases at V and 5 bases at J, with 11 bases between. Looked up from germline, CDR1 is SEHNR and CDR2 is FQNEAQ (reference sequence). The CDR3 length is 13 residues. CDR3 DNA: TGTGCCAGCAGACGAGGGGCAGATCAGCCCCAGCATTTT. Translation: CASRRGADQPQHF. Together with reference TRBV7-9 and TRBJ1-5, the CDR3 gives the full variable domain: DTGVSQNPRHKITKRGQNVTFRCDPISEHNRLYWYRQTLGQGPEFLTYFQNEAQLEKSRLLSDRFSAERPKGSFSTLEIQRTEQGDSAMYLCASRRGADQPQHFGDGTRLSIL.

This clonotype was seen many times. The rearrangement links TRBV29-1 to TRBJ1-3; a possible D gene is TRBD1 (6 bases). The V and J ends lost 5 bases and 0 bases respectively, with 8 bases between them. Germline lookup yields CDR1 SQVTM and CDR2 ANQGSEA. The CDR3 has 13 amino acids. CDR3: CSVSDSSGNTIYF. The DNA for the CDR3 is TGCAGCGTTTCGGACAGCTCTGGAAACACCATATATTTT.

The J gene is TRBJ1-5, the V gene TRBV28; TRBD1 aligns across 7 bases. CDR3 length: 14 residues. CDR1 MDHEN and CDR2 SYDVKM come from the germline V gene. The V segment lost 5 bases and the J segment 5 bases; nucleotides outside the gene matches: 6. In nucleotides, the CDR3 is TGTGCCAGCAGTGGAGACAGGGTTCATCAGCCCCAGCATTTT. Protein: CASSGDRVHQPQHF.

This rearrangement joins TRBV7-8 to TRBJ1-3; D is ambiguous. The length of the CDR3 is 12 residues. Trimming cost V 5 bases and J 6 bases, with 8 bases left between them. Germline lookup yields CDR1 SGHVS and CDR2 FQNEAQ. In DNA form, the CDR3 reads TGTGCCAGCAGCCCTTCCCTAAACACCATATATTTT. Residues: CASSPSLNTIYF.

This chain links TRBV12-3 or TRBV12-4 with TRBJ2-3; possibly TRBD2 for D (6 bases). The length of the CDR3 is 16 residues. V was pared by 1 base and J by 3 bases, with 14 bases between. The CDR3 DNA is TGTGCCAGCAGTTTAGGAATTAGCCGGGGGACAGATACGCAGTATTTT. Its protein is CASSLGISRGTDTQYF.

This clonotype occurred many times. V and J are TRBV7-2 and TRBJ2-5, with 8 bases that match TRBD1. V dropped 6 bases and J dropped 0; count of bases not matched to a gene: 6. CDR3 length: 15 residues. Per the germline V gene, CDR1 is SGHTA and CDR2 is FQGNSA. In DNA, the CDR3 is TGTGCCAGCAGGATGACAGGGGCGTACCAAGAGACCCAGTACTTC. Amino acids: CASRMTGAYQETQYF.

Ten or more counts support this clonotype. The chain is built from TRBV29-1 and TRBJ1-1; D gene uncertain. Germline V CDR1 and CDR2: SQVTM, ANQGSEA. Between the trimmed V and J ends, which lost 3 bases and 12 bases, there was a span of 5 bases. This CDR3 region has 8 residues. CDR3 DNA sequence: TGCAGCGTTGACGGGACTTTCTTT. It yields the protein CSVDGTFF.

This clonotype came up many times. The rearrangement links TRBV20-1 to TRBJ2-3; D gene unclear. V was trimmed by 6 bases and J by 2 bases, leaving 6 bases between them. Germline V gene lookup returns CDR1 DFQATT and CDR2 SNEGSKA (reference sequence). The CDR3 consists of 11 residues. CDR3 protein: CSARITDTQYF. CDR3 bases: TGCAGTGCGCGGATCACAGATACGCAGTATTTT.

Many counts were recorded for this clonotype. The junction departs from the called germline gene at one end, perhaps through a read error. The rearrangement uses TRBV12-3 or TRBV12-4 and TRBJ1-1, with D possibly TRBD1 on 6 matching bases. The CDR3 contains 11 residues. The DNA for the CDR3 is TGTGCCAGCAGCTTAGGGGGTGAAGCTTTCTTT. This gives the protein CASSLGGEAFF.

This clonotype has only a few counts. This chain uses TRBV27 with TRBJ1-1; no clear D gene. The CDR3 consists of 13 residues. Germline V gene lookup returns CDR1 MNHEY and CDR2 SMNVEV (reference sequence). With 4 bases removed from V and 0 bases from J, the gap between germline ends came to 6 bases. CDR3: CASSSNLNTEAFF. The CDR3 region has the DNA TGTGCCAGCAGTTCGAATTTGAACACTGAAGCTTTCTTT.

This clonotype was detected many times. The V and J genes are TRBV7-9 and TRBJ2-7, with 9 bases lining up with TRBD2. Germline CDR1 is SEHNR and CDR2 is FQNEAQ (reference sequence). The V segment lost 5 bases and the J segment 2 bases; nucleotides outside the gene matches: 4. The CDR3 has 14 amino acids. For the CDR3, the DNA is TGTGCCAGCAGCGACGGGACTAGCCCCTACGAGCAGTACTTC. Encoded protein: CASSDGTSPYEQYF.